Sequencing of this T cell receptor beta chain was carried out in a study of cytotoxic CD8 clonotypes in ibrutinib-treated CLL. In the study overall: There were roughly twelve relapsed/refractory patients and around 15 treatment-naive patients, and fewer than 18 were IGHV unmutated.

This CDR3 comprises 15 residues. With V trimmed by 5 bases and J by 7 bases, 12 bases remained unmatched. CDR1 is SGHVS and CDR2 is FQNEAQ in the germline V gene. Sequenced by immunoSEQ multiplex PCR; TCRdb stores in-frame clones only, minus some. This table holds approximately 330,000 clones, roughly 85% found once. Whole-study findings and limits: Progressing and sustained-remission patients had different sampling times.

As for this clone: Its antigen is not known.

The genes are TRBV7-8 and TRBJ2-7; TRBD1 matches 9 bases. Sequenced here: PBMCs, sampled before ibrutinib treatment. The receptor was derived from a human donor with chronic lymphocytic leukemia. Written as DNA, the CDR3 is TGTGCCAGCAGCCGTACAGGGGGCGCGGCTGGGGAGCAGTACTTC. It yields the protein CASSRTGGAAGEQYF.